Below are 5 T cell receptor beta chains sequenced from a single sample in a study of shared clonotypes between healthy human individuals. Positively selected for CCR7, the CD45RO-negative cells used as naive CD8 cells excluded terminally differentiated effector memory CD45RA+ cells. Assay used: immunoSEQ multiplex PCR; TCRdb lists only in-frame clones, some missing. The table includes around 2.1 million clones, 93% detected once. Sequenced material: naive CD8+ T cells from PBMCs. All receptors derive from a man between 18 and 35 years old in good health. Some clones in this sample may be carry-over from other donors' samples.

The rearrangement uses TRBV30 and TRBJ1-2; D gene unclear. CDR3 length: 13 residues. V was cut by 0 bases and J by 2 bases, with 7 bases left in between. Germline CDR1 is GTSNPN and CDR2 is SVGIG (reference sequence). For the CDR3, the DNA is TGTGCCTGGAGTGTGGGCGAGAACTATGGCTACACCTTC. Encoded protein: CAWSVGENYGYTF.

In regard to this clone: Other DNA sequences in the sample encode the same CDR3. V gene TRBV4-1 combines with J gene TRBJ1-5; 10 bases fit TRBD1. Per the germline V gene, CDR1 is MGHRA and CDR2 is YSYEKL. This CDR3 spans 15 amino acids. V shed 0 bases and J 6 bases; nucleotides not matched to a gene: 2. CDR3 in amino acids: CASSQDRDRGQPQHF. The CDR3 coding sequence is TGCGCCAGCAGCCAAGATAGGGACAGGGGTCAGCCCCAGCATTTT.

The rearrangement links TRBV7-2 to TRBJ1-4; TRBD1 matches at 11 bases. Losses at the gene ends were 3 bases for V and 6 bases for J; bases not matched to a gene: 3. The germline CDR1 and CDR2 sequences are SGHTA and FQGNSA. This CDR3 spans 15 amino acids. The CDR3 is CASSFSDRGHEKLFF. CDR3 bases: TGTGCCAGCAGCTTTTCGGACAGGGGGCATGAAAAACTGTTTTTT.

In this sample, this clone turned up once. The rearrangement uses TRBV9 and TRBJ1-1; TRBD1 agrees at 7 bases. The CDR3 is 13 amino acids. With 1 base clipped from V and 11 bases from J, the junction kept 8 bases outside the gene matches. The germline V gene encodes CDR1 SGDLS and CDR2 YYNGEE. CDR3 sequence: CASSVFHTGDAFF. The CDR3 DNA reads TGTGCCAGCAGCGTATTTCATACAGGGGACGCTTTCTTT.

The CDR3 spells CASSSRRQGPNYGYTF. Here the CDR3 DNA reads TGTGCCAGCAGCTCCCGGAGACAGGGGCCTAACTATGGCTACACCTTC. The chain is built from TRBV9 and TRBJ1-2, with 8 bases identical to TRBD1. Germline V gene sequence: CDR1 SGDLS, CDR2 YYNGEE. V lost 4 bases, J lost 0 bases, and 8 bases stayed unmatched. This CDR3 region has 16 residues. Full variable domain (missing parts from reference TRBV9 and TRBJ1-2): DSGVTQTPKHLITATGQRVTLRCSPRSGDLSVYWYQQSLDQGLQFLIQYYNGEERAKGNILERFSAQQFPDLHSELNLSSLELGDSALYFCASSSRRQGPNYGYTFGSGTRLTVV.